The T cell receptor (beta chain) described here comes from a study of blood T cell repertoires in COVID-19 (TCRdb year 2020). Study-level background: Collaborator samples came from the United States, Italy and Spain and covered acute and convalescent phases of COVID-19. Sample metadata almost always included a de-identified subject ID, COVID-19 status, age in years and sex. The dataset comprised deeply sampled blood TCRbeta repertoires from subjects exposed to, actively infected with, or recovered from COVID-19. The samples were drawn from two sources: the first 160 participants of the ongoing ImmuneRACE study, and 1,200 or so subjects contributed by 6 global collaborators. The material from the prospective study consisted of cDNA or gDNA derived from T cells, B-cell-depleted T cells, or PBMCs. Where HLA class I and class II types were available, the types were taken from metadata supplied by the sample provider, not from assay-based typing. A freely available public database, intended as a resource for researchers studying the immune response to SARS-CoV-2, is where the repertoires were released. Beyond this particular receptor, the publication reports: The amount of clinical and demographic metadata varied by source and participant and was provided uncurated.

On this clone itself: The antigen it recognizes is unknown. No much larger clone exists at a distance of one base, and base qualities are not known.

Based on the germline V gene, the CDR1 and CDR2 sequences are SGHRS and YFSETQ. The CDR3 goes from the cysteine to the phenylalanine over 15 residues. CDR3 DNA is the only sequence kept; it has 45 bases, read in frame from the first base. V and J are truncated by 0 bases and 2 bases respectively, leaving an intervening sequence of 11 bases. TCRbeta CDR3 regions were amplified from genomic DNA using the immunoSEQ Assay, a bias-controlled multiplex PCR. The published analysis was carried out like this. Nucleated cell counts per sample were estimated from amplification of reference gene primers within the assay. To quantify the absolute abundance of each unique TCRbeta CDR3 rearrangement, sequence reads were collapsed and filtered. For each sample, productive Simpson clonality was calculated as the square root of Simpson's diversity index across productive rearrangements. TCRdb took over this immuneACCESS table, retaining in-frame rearrangements with V and J assigned. Such tables are incomplete; in checked studies, under half of the missing clones stem from an unresolved V gene, and the remainder is unexplained. That table gives V, J and clone size, and the DNA gave D and trimming. This sample lists around 380,000 clones; more than 75% were detected once. The ten largest clones capture roughly 1.1% of the sample.

Whole blood was collected in K2EDTA tubes by collaborating institutions according to the institutions' own protocols. For TCRbeta analysis, collaborators shipped samples as frozen whole blood, isolated PBMCs, or DNA extracted from either of those sample types. Sequenced input: peripheral blood. The chain uses TRBV5-1 and TRBJ2-5; TRBD1 is a weak D gene call, 5 bases matching. This clonotype originated in a human donor with acute or convalescent COVID-19. The donor label of this sample is uncertain. Here is the DNA: TGCGCCAGCAGCTTGGCGCAGGGTGGACAAGAGACCCAGTACTTC. It translates as CASSLAQGGQETQYF.